Following are 26 T cell receptor beta chains from one sample sequenced in a study of beta chain features in type 1 diabetes. Study findings and constraints: When Type 1 diabetes patients were examined, their TCRB CDR3s proved moderately but significantly shorter in all four CD4+ subsets.

Expressed TCRB transcripts were sequenced, since all the RNA that had been isolated was reverse transcribed. Data came from immunoSEQ multiplex PCR; TCRdb stores just in-frame clones and leaves some out. This table holds 200,000 to 250,000 clones, over 11% found once. Their specific antigens are unknown. The source material was naive CD4+ T cells from blood. These receptors all stem from a man in his thirties or forties with type 1 diabetes.

V and J are TRBV30 and TRBJ1-2, with D unresolved. Trimming took off 0 bases at V and 5 bases at J, with 7 bases between the two ends. The CDR3 loop spans 12 amino acids. Germline V CDR1 and CDR2: GTSNPN, SVGIG (reference sequence). CDR3 bases: TGTGCCTGGAGTGTGGAGGCATATGGCTACACCTTC. Protein product: CAWSVEAYGYTF. The complete variable domain, with remaining parts taken from reference TRBV30 and TRBJ1-2, reads SQTIHQWPATLVQPVGSPLSLECTVEGTSNPNLYWYRQAAGRGLQLLFYSVGIGQISSEVPQNLSASRPQDRQFILSSKKLLLSDSGFYLCAWSVEAYGYTFGSGTRLTVV.

A single count supports this clone. V usage is TRBV2 and J usage is TRBJ2-7; 9 bases match TRBD1. The CDR3 is made up of 15 amino acids. V trimming: 1 base; J trimming: 7 bases; junction bases outside the gene matches: 8. Per the germline V gene, CDR1 is SNHLY and CDR2 is FYNNEI. In DNA form, the CDR3 reads TGTGCCAGCAGTGAAGGGGACAGGGTCCCCCTTGAGCAGTACTTC. This gives the protein CASSEGDRVPLEQYF.

The rearrangement uses TRBV19 and TRBJ2-3; no clear D gene. CDR1 is LNHDA and CDR2 is SQIVND in the germline V gene (reference sequence). The CDR3 extends over 13 amino acids. Deletions cut 5 bases from V and 2 bases from J, with 8 bases between. For the CDR3, the DNA is TGTGCCAGTAGTCTGAGACTCACAGATACGCAGTATTTT. Amino acid sequence: CASSLRLTDTQYF.

The chain uses TRBV5-1 and TRBJ2-7; D gene ambiguous. The CDR3 contains 13 residues. Looked up from germline, CDR1 is SGHRS and CDR2 is YFSETQ. The germline V and J ends were trimmed by 0 bases and 2 bases, with 6 bases remaining between them. The DNA of the CDR3 is TGCGCCAGCAGCTTGGGTCTTACCTACGAGCAGTACTTC. Residues: CASSLGLTYEQYF. The complete variable domain, with remaining parts taken from reference TRBV5-1 and TRBJ2-7, reads KAGVTQTPRYLIKTRGQQVTLSCSPISGHRSVSWYQQTPGQGLQFLFEYFSETQRNKGNFPGRFSGRQFSNSRSEMNVSTLELGDSALYLCASSLGLTYEQYFGPGTRLTVT.

This clone was counted only a few times. The chain carries TRBV19 and TRBJ1-5; the D is unclear. The V end was cut by 0 bases, the J end by 7 bases, with 10 bases between. This CDR3 has 14 amino acids. Germline CDR1 is LNHDA and CDR2 is SQIVND (reference sequence). CDR3: CASSIDRWSQPQHF. The CDR3 DNA is TGTGCCAGTAGTATAGACCGATGGAGCCAGCCCCAGCATTTT.

This clone was detected only a few times. The chain is built from TRBV5-6 and TRBJ2-7, with 11 positions matching TRBD1. V dropped 5 bases and J dropped 6; count of bases not matched to a gene: 4. The CDR3 loop spans 13 amino acids. Germline CDR1 is SGHDT and CDR2 is YYEEEE. In DNA form, the CDR3 reads TGTGCCAGCAGAGAGGGGACAGGGGGCGAGCAGTACTTC. Translating it yields CASREGTGGEQYF.

This clone was found a few times. The J gene is TRBJ2-7, the V gene TRBV6-1; 7 bases align to TRBD2. The J segment lost 4 bases and the V segment lost 7 bases, leaving 4 bases of the junction unmatched. The CDR3 spans 12 residues. Germline V gives CDR1 MNHNS, CDR2 SASEGT. The CDR3 protein is CASTKGGYEQYF. The CDR3 nucleotides are TGTGCCAGCACCAAGGGAGGGTACGAGCAGTACTTC.

The chain recombines TRBV5-1 with TRBJ2-1; 8 bases match TRBD2. The J segment lost 6 bases and the V segment lost 0 bases, leaving 8 bases of the junction unmatched. The CDR3 loop spans 16 amino acids. Germline values: CDR1 SGHRS, CDR2 YFSETQ. The CDR3 region has the DNA TGCGCCAGCAGCTTGGCTGTGACTAGCGTCTCCAATGAGCAGTTCTTC. This translates into CASSLAVTSVSNEQFF.

This clone has just a few counts. The CDR3 DNA reads TGTGCCAGCAGTGCCACAGGAGACGAGCAGTACTTC. Its translation is CASSATGDEQYF. The rearrangement links TRBV6-1 to TRBJ2-7; TRBD1 is a possible D gene (5 bases). The CDR3 runs 12 residues. The V gene's germline CDR1 is MNHNS and CDR2 SASEGT. With 4 bases removed from V and 5 bases from J, the gap between germline ends came to 9 bases.

This chain links TRBV19 with TRBJ1-1; D gene unclear. CDR1 and CDR2 (germline): LNHDA, SQIVND (reference sequence). Trimming removed 6 bases from V and 5 bases from J, with 13 bases in between. This CDR3 has 13 residues. Here the CDR3 reads CASRGPLRTEAFF. CDR3 DNA: TGTGCCAGTAGGGGTCCCTTGAGGACTGAAGCTTTCTTT.

The gene calls are TRBV5-4 and TRBJ1-5; no firm D call. V lost 7 bases and J lost 4, with 9 bases in between. The CDR3 loop spans 12 amino acids. From germline, CDR1 is SGHNT and CDR2 YYREEE (reference sequence). CDR3 in amino acids: CASSILNQPQHF. CDR3 sequence (DNA): TGTGCCAGCTCCATCCTAAATCAGCCCCAGCATTTT.

This rearrangement joins TRBV5-1 to TRBJ2-5, with D possibly matching TRBD2 (6 bases). V was clipped by 3 bases and J by 1 base, with 13 bases between them. CDR3 length: 15 amino acids. Germline CDR1 and CDR2: SGHRS and YFSETQ. The CDR3 DNA reads TGCGCCAGCAGCTCCTTAGCGGCTAGCCAAGAGACCCAGTACTTC. This codes for CASSSLAASQETQYF.

This clone is a singleton in its sample. The V call is TRBV5-1, the J call TRBJ1-6; TRBD1 matches at 7 bases. This CDR3 has 15 amino acids. Germline-derived CDR1 and CDR2 are SGHRS and YFSETQ. Trimming at V came to 2 bases and at J to 10 bases, leaving 9 bases not matched to a gene. For the CDR3, the DNA is TGCGCCAGCAGCTTCGGACAGGAGCGGGGGTCACCCCTCCACTTT. It specifies CASSFGQERGSPLHF. Supplemented by reference TRBV5-1 and TRBJ1-6, the full variable domain reads KAGVTQTPRYLIKTRGQQVTLSCSPISGHRSVSWYQQTPGQGLQFLFEYFSETQRNKGNFPGRFSGRQFSNSRSEMNVSTLELGDSALYLCASSFGQERGSPLHFGNGTRLTVT.

V and J are TRBV25-1 and TRBJ1-2; TRBD1 is a possible D gene (6 bases). CDR1 and CDR2 from the germline V gene are MGHDK and SYGVNS. The CDR3 totals 13 residues. V was shortened by 1 base and J by 8 bases, with 11 bases between the two germline ends. The CDR3 reads CASSEWKGVGYTF. The CDR3 nucleotides are TGTGCCAGCAGTGAATGGAAGGGGGTAGGCTACACCTTC.

This clone occurred a few times. The chain has TRBV7-9 and TRBJ2-1, with D perhaps TRBD2 (6 bases). The CDR3 runs 13 residues. V was pared by 6 bases and J by 4 bases, with 10 bases between. Germline lookup yields CDR1 SEHNR and CDR2 FQNEAQ (reference sequence). CDR3 amino acids: CASRRDSYNEQFF. CDR3 coding DNA: TGTGCCAGCAGGCGGGACTCTTACAATGAGCAGTTCTTC.

DNA for the CDR3: TGCAGCGTTGCTGTGACTACCTACAATGAGCAGTTCTTC. Its translation: CSVAVTTYNEQFF. The V call is TRBV29-1, the J call TRBJ2-1; possibly TRBD2 for D (5 bases). The CDR3 length is 13 residues. Trimming took 4 bases from V and 2 from J, leaving 9 bases between them. The germline V gene encodes CDR1 SQVTM and CDR2 ANQGSEA.

V is TRBV19 and J is TRBJ2-1, with D unresolved. The length of the CDR3 is 13 residues. V lost 6 bases, J lost 1 base, and 7 bases lay in between. Germline CDR1 LNHDA, CDR2 SQIVND (reference sequence). The chain's CDR3 is CASRTGSYNEQFF. As DNA, the CDR3 is TGTGCCAGTAGAACCGGGTCCTACAATGAGCAGTTCTTC.

The chain carries TRBV5-1 and TRBJ2-5; 9 positions match TRBD2. The CDR3 has 15 amino acids. Germline CDR1 is SGHRS and CDR2 is YFSETQ. V lost 1 base to trimming and J lost 3 bases; unmatched junction nucleotides: 4. CDR3 region: CASSLSTSGKETQYF. DNA of the CDR3: TGCGCCAGCAGCTTGTCGACTAGCGGAAAAGAGACCCAGTACTTC. Full variable domain (missing parts from reference TRBV5-1 and TRBJ2-5): KAGVTQTPRYLIKTRGQQVTLSCSPISGHRSVSWYQQTPGQGLQFLFEYFSETQRNKGNFPGRFSGRQFSNSRSEMNVSTLELGDSALYLCASSLSTSGKETQYFGPGTRLLVL.

The chain links TRBV19 to TRBJ2-4; D may be TRBD1 (6 bases). The germline V gene has CDR1 LNHDA and CDR2 SQIVND (reference sequence). V was trimmed by 5 bases and J by 0 bases, leaving 14 bases between them. CDR3 length: 16 amino acids. The CDR3 DNA is TGTGCCAGTAGTGATAACAGGGTTCTAGCCAAAAACATTCAGTACTTC. This gives the protein CASSDNRVLAKNIQYF.

The rearrangement joins TRBV6-5 to TRBJ1-1; D unresolved. The CDR3 has 11 residues. CDR1 and CDR2 from the germline V gene are MNHEY and SVGAGI. V dropped 7 bases and J dropped 1 base, with 4 bases sitting between them. The CDR3 here is CASTGNTEAFF. Written as DNA, the CDR3 is TGTGCCAGCACAGGGAACACTGAAGCTTTCTTT.

V is TRBV11-3 and J is TRBJ1-5; D is ambiguous. V shed 5 bases and J shed 7 bases, with 12 bases lying between them. CDR1 is SGHNT and CDR2 is YENEEA in the germline V gene. CDR3 length: 13 residues. The CDR3 nucleotides are TGTGCCAGCAGCCCCGACTCCAGACAGCCCCAGCATTTT. Protein sequence: CASSPDSRQPQHF.

This clone was detected a few times. The CDR3 reads CAISEAPGQGSSGYTF. DNA of the CDR3: TGTGCCATCAGTGAGGCGCCGGGACAGGGGTCGAGTGGCTACACCTTC. This sequence joins TRBV10-3 and TRBJ1-2; the match to TRBD1 covers 10 bases. Losses at the gene ends were 2 bases for V and 7 bases for J; bases not matched to a gene: 10. This CDR3 has 16 amino acids. The germline V gene has CDR1 ENHRY and CDR2 SYGVKD.

This rearrangement joins TRBV27 to TRBJ1-1; 8 nucleotides agree with TRBD1. The germline gives CDR1 MNHEY, CDR2 SMNVEV (reference sequence). Losses at the gene ends were 6 bases for V and 4 bases for J; bases not matched to a gene: 7. CDR3 length: 14 amino acids. The CDR3 DNA follows: TGTGCCAGCAGGGAGGACAGGGTAGGCACTGAAGCTTTCTTT. Translation: CASREDRVGTEAFF.

This clone was seen only a few times. The rearrangement joins TRBV29-1 to TRBJ2-1; 14 nucleotides align to TRBD2. This CDR3 contains 14 residues. Germline V gives CDR1 SQVTM, CDR2 ANQGSEA. Trimming cost V 8 bases and J 10 bases; bases outside gene matches: 10. CDR3 DNA: TGCAGCTCCGAGACTAGCGGGGGGGCAGGCGAGCAGTTCTTC. Translation gives CSSETSGGAGEQFF.

Only a few counts were recorded for this clone. The V gene is TRBV9, the J gene TRBJ1-1; D is ambiguous. Germline assignment: CDR1 SGDLS and CDR2 YYNGEE. V lost 3 bases, J lost 2 bases, and 11 bases lay in between. This CDR3 is built from 14 residues. The CDR3 reads CASSEKALNTEAFF. The CDR3 DNA sequence: TGTGCCAGCAGCGAAAAAGCCTTAAACACTGAAGCTTTCTTT.

The chain has TRBV27 and TRBJ1-1, with D unresolved. Germline V gene lookup returns CDR1 MNHEY and CDR2 SMNVEV (reference sequence). V gave up 6 bases and J gave up 11 bases, with 16 bases separating them. The CDR3 runs 12 residues. CDR3 residues: CASSPLGQKAFF. CDR3 DNA sequence: TGTGCCAGCAGCCCGCTTGGGCAGAAGGCTTTCTTT.